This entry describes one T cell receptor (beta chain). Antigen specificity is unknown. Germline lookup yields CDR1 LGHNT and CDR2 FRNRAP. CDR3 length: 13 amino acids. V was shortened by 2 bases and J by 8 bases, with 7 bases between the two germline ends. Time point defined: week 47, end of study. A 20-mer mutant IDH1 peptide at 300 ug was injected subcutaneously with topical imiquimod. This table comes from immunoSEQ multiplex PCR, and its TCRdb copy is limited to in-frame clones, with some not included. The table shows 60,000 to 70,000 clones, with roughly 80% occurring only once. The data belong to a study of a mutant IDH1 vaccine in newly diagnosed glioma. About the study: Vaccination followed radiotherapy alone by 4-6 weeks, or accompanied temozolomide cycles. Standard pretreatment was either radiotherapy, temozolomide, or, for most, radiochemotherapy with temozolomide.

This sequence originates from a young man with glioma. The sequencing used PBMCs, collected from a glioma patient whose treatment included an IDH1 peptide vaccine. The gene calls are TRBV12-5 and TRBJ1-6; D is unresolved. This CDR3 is CASGLHGDSPLHF. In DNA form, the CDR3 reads TGTGCTAGTGGTTTGCATGGGGATTCACCCCTCCACTTT.